This entry concerns a single T cell receptor (beta chain). At least ten counts were recorded for this clone. Its antigen is unknown. The read halts 3 residues ahead of the CDR3 end, with the missing end drawn from the germline J gene. Most of the CVID patients and most of the healthy controls were of Caucasian heritage. From each donor, 5 to 8 ml of heparinized peripheral whole blood was collected. Genomic DNA from adults with common variable immune deficiency (CVID) and from healthy adult controls was used for sequencing of TCRbeta CDR3 repertoires. The control group was made up of roughly 22 healthy adult volunteers (10 male and roughly twelve female) whose ages ranged from about 23 to 66 years, with a mean age of 34. Diluted blood was density-centrifuged over Hypaque 1077 or Ficoll-Paque to isolate peripheral blood mononuclear cells. Genomic DNA was obtained from unsorted mononuclear cells using either Qiagen column purification or a centrifugation-based method.

This specimen belongs to a study of T cell clonality in common variable immunodeficiency (dated by TCRdb to 2014 to 2015). Including the terminal cysteine and phenylalanine, the CDR3 comprises 15 residues. The DNA shown is the part of the CDR3 that was read: 36 bases, in frame from base 1. V lost 11 bases and J lost 3 bases; the stretch between them is 21 bases long. As encoded in the germline V gene (reference sequence), CDR1 is LNHDA while CDR2 is SQIVND. Overall results and qualifications from the work: CVID TCRbeta sequences were reported to have fewer deletions and N-nucleotide insertions and to lack highly modified clones with 13 or more V deletions. The authors noted that sequencing repertoires of T cell subpopulations would be needed to clarify what caused the increased clonality in CVID. Correlations of repertoire features with clinical complications were constrained by heterogeneity among patients within the CVID cohort. Fewer TCRbeta clones were shared among CVID subjects than among healthy controls (p < 0.0001). Although equal DNA input was used, an average of about 80,000 unique sequences per sample was obtained for controls, compared with approximately 30,000 for CVID samples. TCRbeta clonality was higher in CVID subjects than in healthy controls (t-test p = 0.018), and the increase was most characteristic of about a third of subjects.

For sequencing, equivalent amounts of genomic DNA were input from CVID and control samples. For every sample, a 60 bp segment covering the rearranged TCRbeta CDR3 region was amplified and then sequenced. The immunoSEQ assay, a bias-corrected multiplex PCR combined with high-throughput sequencing, was used to amplify TCRbeta. In the authors' own workflow: Each unique nucleotide sequence was treated as a clone and annotated with V, D and J genes, copy number and frequency. Sequences were labeled productive if in frame, and non-productive if out of frame or containing stop codons. As previously described, clonality was calculated on the basis of Shannon's entropy. The predicted amino acid sequences of productive clones were used to derive mean CDR3 Kyte-Doolittle hydropathy. The R hclust function was used to hierarchically cluster scaled V gene usage with Manhattan distance and complete linkage. To assess clone sharing by CDR3 amino acid sequence, 12 repertoires per group were resampled over 100 rounds. Repertoires were searched for roughly 70 published EBV-specific and nearly 250 published CMV-specific TCRbeta sequences. A couple of CVID samples that yielded fewer than 10,000 sequences were excluded from the analysis, so approximately 40 CVID repertoires were retained. In its TCRdb copy, this immuneACCESS table keeps in-frame sequences only and misses some clones. Where compared with another copy, unresolved V genes explain less than half of these, and the others have no known cause. V and J calls and clone size come straight from that table; D and trimming were deduced from the DNA. This sample is represented by tens of thousands of clones, with no singletons among them. The ten largest clones capture about 1.7% of the sample.

The material sequenced was peripheral blood mononuclear cells. This clonotype originated in a person aged 18 to 70 in good health. The V gene is TRBV19 and the J gene is TRBJ2-3; possibly the D gene is TRBD2, per 6 matching bases. CDR3 DNA, as far as it was read: TGTGCCTGTACTCCCACGACTAGTTTAACAGATACG. Translated, it gives CACTPTTSLTDT. The entire CDR3 protein is CACTPTTSLTDTQYF.